This T cell receptor beta chain was sequenced for a study of blood T cell repertoires in COVID-19. Study information: Sample material is recorded as cDNA or gDNA derived from T cells, B-cell-depleted T cells, or PBMCs.

V shed 0 bases, J shed 4 bases, and the junction held 3 bases outside the gene matches. In germline, CDR1 is LGHNA, CDR2 YNFKEQ. The CDR3 runs 16 residues. TCRdb's table, derived via immunoSEQ multiplex PCR, lists solely in-frame clones and lacks some. The repertoire holds some 200,000 clones, with roughly 84% as singletons. Material: peripheral blood. The receptor comes from a woman in her sixties or seventies who had recovered from COVID-19. The genes are TRBV4-2 and TRBJ2-5; TRBD2 matches at 12 bases. The CDR3 bases are TGTGCCAGCAGCCAAGATCCTAGCGGGGGGGGAGAGACCCAGTACTTC. Amino acid sequence: CASSQDPSGGGETQYF.